The 25 T cell receptor beta chains given below trace back to one sample, sequenced in a study of T cells after posttransplantation cyclophosphamide. Clones were read by immunoSEQ multiplex PCR, and TCRdb kept only the in-frame ones, dropping some. The data contain tens of thousands of clones, over 85% of them singletons. Sequencing was carried out using PBMCs. These receptor sequences come from a woman aged 30 to 39 in good health and a related stem cell transplant donor.

The count of this clone is one. The CDR3: CASSDKGAGGYTF. The CDR3 region has the DNA TGTGCCAGCAGTGACAAGGGGGCAGGTGGCTACACCTTC. This chain joins TRBV6-1 and TRBJ1-2; the match to TRBD1 covers 7 bases. The CDR3 contains 13 residues. Germline assignment: CDR1 MNHNS and CDR2 SASEGT. V shed 3 bases and J 7 bases; nucleotides not matched to a gene: 5.

J is TRBJ2-4 and V is TRBV5-4; the match to TRBD1 covers 7 bases. CDR3 size: 17 residues. Germline CDR1 reads SGHNT; CDR2 reads YYREEE (reference sequence). Trimming took 0 bases from V and 0 from J; bases not matched to a gene: 6. The CDR3 sequence is CASSLGGTVRAKNIQYF. The CDR3 bases are TGTGCCAGCAGCTTGGGAGGGACAGTAAGAGCCAAAAACATTCAGTACTTC.

V gene TRBV7-9 combines with J gene TRBJ1-1; a possible D gene is TRBD1 (6 bases). Trimming stripped 6 bases from V and 6 bases from J, with 14 bases between. This CDR3 spans 13 amino acids. The germline CDR1 and CDR2 sequences are SEHNR and FQNEAQ (reference sequence). CDR3 residues: CASSRETGAEAFF. The CDR3 nucleotides read TGTGCCAGCAGTCGTGAGACAGGCGCTGAAGCTTTCTTT.

V and J are TRBV5-4 and TRBJ1-1; 8 bases agree with TRBD1. CDR3 length equals 15 residues. Germline V gene lookup returns CDR1 SGHNT and CDR2 YYREEE (reference sequence). J lost 6 bases, V lost 2 bases, and 9 bases had no gene match. The CDR3 region has the DNA TGTGCCAGCAGCTTCCCATCAGGGGGCCGGGCTGAAGCTTTCTTT. Amino acids: CASSFPSGGRAEAFF.

J is TRBJ2-7 and V is TRBV21-1; the listed D gene, TRBD1, was not tested against the DNA. TRBV21-1 is recorded as a pseudogene. This CDR3 spans 14 amino acids. The CDR3 sequence: CASKVTGWDYEQYF. CDR3 coding DNA: TGTGCCAGCAAAGTGACAGGGTGGGACTACGAGCAGTACTTC.

CDR3 sequence reads: CASSGRVDQPQHF. The CDR3 DNA sequence: TGTGCCAGCAGCGGTAGGGTAGATCAGCCCCAGCATTTT. The V and J genes are TRBV7-2 and TRBJ1-5; no definite D call. The CDR3 loop spans 13 amino acids. Germline CDR1 is SGHTA and CDR2 is FQGNSA. V was cut by 5 bases and J by 5 bases, with 10 bases left in between.

The rearrangement links TRBV28 to TRBJ1-5; D not resolved. The V end was cut by 5 bases, the J end by 5 bases, with 10 bases between. The CDR3 is 13 amino acids. The germline gives CDR1 MDHEN, CDR2 SYDVKM. DNA for the CDR3: TGTGCCAGCAGTGACCGTGCCGATCAGCCCCAGCATTTT. It specifies CASSDRADQPQHF. The full variable domain, its missing parts supplied by reference TRBV28 and TRBJ1-5, is DVKVTQSSRYLVKRTGEKVFLECVQDMDHENMFWYRQDPGLGLRLIYFSYDVKMKEKGDIPEGYSVSREKKERFSLILESASTNQTSMYLCASSDRADQPQHFGDGTRLSIL.

The chain joins TRBV7-2 to TRBJ2-5; 8 bases match TRBD1. The CDR3 loop spans 16 amino acids. J was trimmed by 5 bases and V by 5 bases; bases with no gene match: 13. Germline loops: CDR1 SGHTA, CDR2 FQGNSA. The CDR3 DNA sequence: TGTGCCAGCAGCCCGCACCAGGGGGCGACTGGGGAGACCCAGTACTTC. Protein: CASSPHQGATGETQYF.

The chain joins TRBV7-2 to TRBJ2-7; TRBD1 might be the D (5 bases). Germline assignment: CDR1 SGHTA and CDR2 FQGNSA. The CDR3 has 15 amino acids. Trimming removed 5 bases from V and 2 bases from J, with 16 bases in between. CDR3 in DNA: TGTGCCAGCAGCCCTGGGCAGGGATTGACCTACGAGCAGTACTTC. Its protein is CASSPGQGLTYEQYF.

This chain uses TRBV7-9 with TRBJ2-5; TRBD1 or TRBD2 may be the D gene (6 bases each). The CDR3 consists of 16 residues. The ends were cut back, 1 base at V and 0 bases at J, with 12 bases in the middle. The germline gives CDR1 SEHNR, CDR2 FQNEAQ (reference sequence). The chain's CDR3 is CASSLVSGAYQETQYF. In nucleotides, the CDR3 is TGTGCCAGCAGCTTAGTGTCGGGGGCATACCAAGAGACCCAGTACTTC.

In regard to this clone: The junction does not match germline at one end; this may be a read error. The chain is built from TRBV5-4 and TRBJ2-7, with 8 bases aligning to TRBD1. CDR3 length: 12 amino acids. CDR1 and CDR2 from the germline V gene are SGHNT and YYREEE (reference sequence). The CDR3 nucleotides read TGTGCCAGCAGCTACATCCCGGGACAGGACGTATGG. It codes for CASSYIPGQDVW.

This chain links TRBV4-3 with TRBJ1-1; 10 bases align to TRBD1. Germline V gene lookup returns CDR1 LGHNA and CDR2 YSLEER. Trimming cost V 4 bases and J 1 base; bases outside gene matches: 0. The CDR3 covers 14 residues. The CDR3 protein is CASSRDRGNTEAFF. CDR3 DNA sequence: TGCGCCAGCAGCCGGGACAGGGGGAACACTGAAGCTTTCTTT.

By proportion, this clone is medium-sized. The same CDR3 is also encoded by other DNA sequences in this sample. This chain connects TRBV5-6 to TRBJ2-5; TRBD2 matches at 7 bases. The CDR3 length is 14 residues. V gave up 4 bases and J gave up 4 bases; unmatched junction bases: 7. CDR1 is SGHDT and CDR2 is YYEEEE in the germline V gene. This CDR3 reads CASSLGAGVETQYF. As DNA, the CDR3 is TGTGCCAGCAGCCTAGGGGCGGGGGTAGAGACCCAGTACTTC.

The J gene is TRBJ2-2, the V gene TRBV11-3; D gene unclear. The CDR3 runs 14 residues. Germline V gene lookup returns CDR1 SGHNT and CDR2 YENEEA. Trimming stripped 5 bases from V and 5 bases from J, with 12 bases between. DNA of the CDR3: TGTGCCAGCAGCCCGAGACCCCAGACCGGGGAGCTGTTTTTT. It codes for CASSPRPQTGELFF.

The chain couples TRBV6-5 to TRBJ1-1, with TRBD1 as a possible D gene (5 bases). V was shortened by 11 bases and J by 1 base, with 14 bases between the two germline ends. The CDR3 sequence is 13 residues long. Germline V gives CDR1 MNHEY, CDR2 SVGAGI. The CDR3: CAGPGEGNTEAFF. CDR3 bases: TGTGCCGGACCGGGGGAGGGGAACACTGAAGCTTTCTTT.

The gene calls are TRBV7-7 and TRBJ2-5; the D gene could be TRBD1 or TRBD2 (5 bases each). Germline values: CDR1 SSHAT, CDR2 FNYEAQ (reference sequence). Trimming pared 5 bases from V and 1 base from J, leaving 11 bases between. The CDR3 runs to 14 residues. The CDR3: CASSRGRGQETQYF. CDR3 nucleotides: TGTGCCAGCAGCCGGGGACGAGGCCAAGAGACCCAGTACTTC.

CDR3 loop: CASSESTAGTEQYF. The CDR3 DNA reads as TGCGCCAGCAGTGAGTCGACGGCAGGGACGGAGCAGTACTTC. This chain uses TRBV10-2 with TRBJ2-7; D assignment may be TRBD1 or TRBD2 (5 bases each). Trimming left V 0 bases short and J 7 bases short, with 13 bases between. The CDR3 spans 14 residues. The germline gives CDR1 WSHSY, CDR2 SAAADI.

This chain links TRBV7-2 with TRBJ1-1, with 7 bases matching TRBD1. The CDR3 is made up of 15 amino acids. Trimming removed 4 bases from V and 3 bases from J; junction bases left unmatched: 8. The germline V gene has CDR1 SGHTA and CDR2 FQGNSA. CDR3 bases: TGTGCCAGCAGCTCGGAGGGGGCGGGGTACACTGAAGCTTTCTTT. As protein: CASSSEGAGYTEAFF.

J is TRBJ1-1 and V is TRBV2, with D possibly being TRBD1 (6 bases). Germline CDR1 SNHLY, CDR2 FYNNEI. Trimming removed 6 bases at V and 7 bases at J, with 9 bases between. CDR3 length equals 11 residues. The chain's CDR3 is CASRGGVEAFF. The CDR3 DNA sequence: TGTGCCAGCAGGGGGGGCGTTGAAGCTTTCTTT.

The chain recombines TRBV7-9 with TRBJ1-3; a weak D match, TRBD1 (5 bases). Trimming cost V 8 bases and J 10 bases, with 21 bases left between them. The germline CDR1 and CDR2 sequences are SEHNR and FQNEAQ (reference sequence). There are 14 residues in the CDR3. The DNA of the CDR3 is TGTGCCAGCGGGGCCGAGGCAACGCTTCGGACCATATATTTT. This codes for CASGAEATLRTIYF.

This rearrangement joins TRBV5-4 to TRBJ2-2; the D gene is possibly TRBD1 (8 bases). The CDR3 covers 16 residues. V gave up 4 bases and J gave up 7 bases, with 20 bases separating them. Per germline, CDR1 SGHNT and CDR2 YYREEE (reference sequence). CDR3 sequence (DNA): TGTGCCAGCAGCCGAGACAGGGGACTAATGGGCGGGGAGCTGTTTTTT. This sequence encodes CASSRDRGLMGGELFF.

The CDR3 coding sequence is TGCGCCAGCAGCCAAGATCGGGGGGGGCTACTAGCCGTTTTCGAGCAGTACTTC. Its protein product is CASSQDRGGLLAVFEQYF. The chain is built from TRBV4-3 and TRBJ2-7, with 8 bases that match TRBD2. Germline loops: CDR1 LGHNA, CDR2 YSLEER. CDR3 length equals 18 residues. V was clipped by 0 bases and J by 6 bases; unmatched bases: 16.

The chain carries TRBV6-4 and TRBJ2-3, with D perhaps matching TRBD2 (7 bases). This CDR3 contains 15 residues. Germline CDR1 is MRHNA and CDR2 is SNTAGT. V was pared by 2 bases and J by 1 base, with 10 bases between. CDR3 amino acids: CASSDEGGGTDTQYF. CDR3 bases: TGTGCCAGCAGTGACGAGGGGGGGGGCACAGATACGCAGTATTTT.

V is TRBV4-1 and J is TRBJ2-2; 9 bases line up with TRBD2. The V gene end was trimmed by 1 base and the J gene end by 5 bases; junction bases not matched to a gene: 8. Germline CDR1 and CDR2: MGHRA and YSYEKL. This CDR3 comprises 17 residues. CDR3 nucleotide sequence: TGCGCCAGCAGCCAAGTGCTCGTCCTAGCGGGGACCGGGGAGCTGTTTTTT. This sequence encodes CASSQVLVLAGTGELFF.

This chain connects TRBV7-9 to TRBJ1-4; 7 bases are a match to TRBD1. This CDR3 is built from 14 residues. Germline V gene sequence: CDR1 SEHNR, CDR2 FQNEAQ (reference sequence). V trimming: 2 bases; J trimming: 6 bases; junction bases outside the gene matches: 3. CDR3 DNA sequence: TGTGCCAGCAGCTTAAGGGGGCGCGATGAAAAACTGTTTTTT. Amino acid sequence: CASSLRGRDEKLFF.